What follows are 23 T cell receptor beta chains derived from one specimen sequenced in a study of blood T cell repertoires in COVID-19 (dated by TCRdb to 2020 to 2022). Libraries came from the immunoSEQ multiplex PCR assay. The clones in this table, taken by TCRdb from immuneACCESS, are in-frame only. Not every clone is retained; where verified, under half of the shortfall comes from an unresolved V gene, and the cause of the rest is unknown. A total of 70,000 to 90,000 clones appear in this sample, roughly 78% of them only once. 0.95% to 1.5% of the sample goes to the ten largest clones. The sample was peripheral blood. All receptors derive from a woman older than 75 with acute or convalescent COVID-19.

CDR3 coding DNA: TGTGCCAGCAGCAAGCGGGACAGGGACTTTTCGGAGACCCAGTACTTC. This translates into CASSKRDRDFSETQYF. The chain carries TRBV21-1 and TRBJ2-5; the table's TRBD1 call for D was not verified on the DNA. TRBV21-1 counts as a pseudogene. The length of the CDR3 is 16 residues.

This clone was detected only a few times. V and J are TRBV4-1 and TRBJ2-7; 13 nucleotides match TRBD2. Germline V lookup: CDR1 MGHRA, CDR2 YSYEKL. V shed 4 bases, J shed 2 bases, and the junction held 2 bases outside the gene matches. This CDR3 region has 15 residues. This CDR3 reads CASSPTSGRAYEQYF. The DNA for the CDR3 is TGCGCCAGCAGCCCCACTAGCGGGAGGGCCTACGAGCAGTACTTC.

Here the CDR3 reads CSVEAGNYGYTF. The CDR3 nucleotides are TGCAGCGTTGAAGCAGGGAACTATGGCTACACCTTC. This chain joins TRBV29-1 and TRBJ1-2; D perhaps matches TRBD1 (5 bases). The germline V gene encodes CDR1 SQVTM and CDR2 ANQGSEA. The CDR3 loop spans 12 amino acids. The V end lost 1 base, the J end lost 2 bases, and 5 bases lay between the germline ends.

The CDR3 nucleotides read TGCGCCAGCAGCCAAGATTGGACAGAATACGAGCAGTACTTC. Protein: CASSQDWTEYEQYF. V gene TRBV4-1 combines with J gene TRBJ2-7; a weak D match, TRBD1 (6 bases). The CDR3 sequence is 14 residues long. CDR1 and CDR2 (germline): MGHRA, YSYEKL. V was clipped by 0 bases and J by 4 bases, with 10 bases between them.

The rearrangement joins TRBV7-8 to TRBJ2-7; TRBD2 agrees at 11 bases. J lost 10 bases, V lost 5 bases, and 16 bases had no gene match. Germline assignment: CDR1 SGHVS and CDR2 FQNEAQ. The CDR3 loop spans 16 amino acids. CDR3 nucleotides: TGTGCCAGCAGCGGCGGGACTAGCGGTGGCTCAGTCGAACAGTACTTC. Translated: CASSGGTSGGSVEQYF.

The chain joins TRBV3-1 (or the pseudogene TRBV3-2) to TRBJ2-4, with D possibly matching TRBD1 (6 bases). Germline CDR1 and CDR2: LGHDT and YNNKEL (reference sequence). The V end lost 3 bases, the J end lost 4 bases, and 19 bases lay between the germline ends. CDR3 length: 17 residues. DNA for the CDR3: TGTGCCAGCAGCCAGGGGATTCAGGGGACCAGAAAAAACATTCAGTACTTC. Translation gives CASSQGIQGTRKNIQYF.

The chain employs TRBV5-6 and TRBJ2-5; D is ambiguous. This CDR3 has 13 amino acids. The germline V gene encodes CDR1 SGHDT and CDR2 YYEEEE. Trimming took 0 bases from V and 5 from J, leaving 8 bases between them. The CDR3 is CASSLVTGETQYF. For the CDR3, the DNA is TGTGCCAGCAGCTTGGTTACGGGTGAGACCCAGTACTTC. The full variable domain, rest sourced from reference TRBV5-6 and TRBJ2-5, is DAGVTQSPTHLIKTRGQQVTLRCSPKSGHDTVSWYQQALGQGPQFIFQYYEEEERQRGNFPDRFSGHQFPNYSSELNVNALLLGDSALYLCASSLVTGETQYFGPGTRLLVL.

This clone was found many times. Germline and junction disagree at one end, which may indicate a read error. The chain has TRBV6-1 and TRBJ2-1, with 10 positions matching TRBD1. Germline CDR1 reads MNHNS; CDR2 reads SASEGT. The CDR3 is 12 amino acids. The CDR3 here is CASSSTGTGAIF. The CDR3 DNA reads TGTGCCAGCAGTTCCACCGGGACAGGGGCGATCTTC.

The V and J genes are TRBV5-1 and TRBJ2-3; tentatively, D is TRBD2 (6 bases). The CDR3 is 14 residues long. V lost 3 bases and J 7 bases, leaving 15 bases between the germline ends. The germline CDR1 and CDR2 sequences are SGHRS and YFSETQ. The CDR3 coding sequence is TGCGCCAGCAGCTACGGGCCGGAGGGGAATACGCAGTATTTT. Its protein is CASSYGPEGNTQYF.

DNA for the CDR3: TGTGCCAGTAGTATAGGGACTAGCGGAGAAGAGCTGTTTTTT. Encoded protein: CASSIGTSGEELFF. V is TRBV19 and J is TRBJ2-2, with 10 bases lining up with TRBD2. This CDR3 region has 14 residues. Germline values: CDR1 LNHDA, CDR2 SQIVND (reference sequence). V was pared by 1 base and J by 11 bases, with 4 bases of the junction left unmatched.

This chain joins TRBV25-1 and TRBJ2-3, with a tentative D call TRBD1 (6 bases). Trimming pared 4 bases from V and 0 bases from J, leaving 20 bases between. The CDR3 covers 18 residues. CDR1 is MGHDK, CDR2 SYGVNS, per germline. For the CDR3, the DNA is TGTGCCAGCAGTGGCCCCAGGAAAAGGGGGTACAGCACAGATACGCAGTATTTT. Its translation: CASSGPRKRGYSTDTQYF.

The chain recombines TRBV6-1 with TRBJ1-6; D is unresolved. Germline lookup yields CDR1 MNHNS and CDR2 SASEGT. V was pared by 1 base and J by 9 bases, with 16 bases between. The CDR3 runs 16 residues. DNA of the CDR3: TGTGCCAGCAGTGAAGAGTCTGCGGGGAGAGCTTCACCCCTCCACTTT. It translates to CASSEESAGRASPLHF.

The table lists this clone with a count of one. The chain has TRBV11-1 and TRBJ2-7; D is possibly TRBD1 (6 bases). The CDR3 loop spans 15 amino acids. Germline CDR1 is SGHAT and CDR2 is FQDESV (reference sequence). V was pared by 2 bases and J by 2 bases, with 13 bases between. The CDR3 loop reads CASSLSGGGPYEQYF. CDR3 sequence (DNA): TGTGCCAGCAGCTTATCTGGGGGCGGCCCCTACGAGCAGTACTTC.

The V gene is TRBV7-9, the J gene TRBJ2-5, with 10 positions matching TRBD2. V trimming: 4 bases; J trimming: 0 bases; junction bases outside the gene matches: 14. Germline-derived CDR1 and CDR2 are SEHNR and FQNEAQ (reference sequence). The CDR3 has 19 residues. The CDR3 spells CASSYLGGLAGVYQETQYF. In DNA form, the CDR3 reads TGTGCCAGCAGCTACCTAGGGGGCCTAGCGGGAGTCTACCAAGAGACCCAGTACTTC.

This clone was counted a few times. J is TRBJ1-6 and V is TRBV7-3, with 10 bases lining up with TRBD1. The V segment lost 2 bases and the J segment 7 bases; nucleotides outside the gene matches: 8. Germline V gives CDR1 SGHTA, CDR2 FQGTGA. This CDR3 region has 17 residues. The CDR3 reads CASSLGGPGQGNSPLHF. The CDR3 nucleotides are TGTGCCAGCAGCTTAGGGGGCCCGGGACAGGGGAATTCACCCCTCCACTTT.

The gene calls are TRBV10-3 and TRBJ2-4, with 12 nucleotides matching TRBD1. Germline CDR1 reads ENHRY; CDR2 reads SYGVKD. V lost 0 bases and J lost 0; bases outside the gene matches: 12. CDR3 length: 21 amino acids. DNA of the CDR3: TGTGCCATCAGTGAGTCGATAGTGGGACAGGGGGCCCTGGGAGCCAAAAACATTCAGTACTTC. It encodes CAISESIVGQGALGAKNIQYF.

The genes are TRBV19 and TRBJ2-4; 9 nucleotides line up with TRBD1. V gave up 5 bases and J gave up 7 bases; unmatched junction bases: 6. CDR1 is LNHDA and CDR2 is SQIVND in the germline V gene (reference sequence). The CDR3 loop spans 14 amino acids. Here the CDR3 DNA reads TGTGCCAGTAGTTTTGGGACAGGGCCCAACATTCAGTACTTC. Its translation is CASSFGTGPNIQYF.

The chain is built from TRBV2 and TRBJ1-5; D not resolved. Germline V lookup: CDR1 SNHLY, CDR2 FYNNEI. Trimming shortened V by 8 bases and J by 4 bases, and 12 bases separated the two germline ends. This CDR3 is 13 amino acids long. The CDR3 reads CASVGRENQPQHF. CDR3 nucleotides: TGTGCCAGCGTAGGTCGGGAAAATCAGCCCCAGCATTTT.

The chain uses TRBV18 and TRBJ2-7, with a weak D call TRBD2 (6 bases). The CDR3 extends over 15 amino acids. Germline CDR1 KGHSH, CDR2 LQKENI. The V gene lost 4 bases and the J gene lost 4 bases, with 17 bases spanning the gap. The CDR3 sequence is CASSRKGSAGYEQYF. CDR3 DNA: TGTGCCAGCTCACGGAAGGGTTCGGCGGGATACGAGCAGTACTTC.

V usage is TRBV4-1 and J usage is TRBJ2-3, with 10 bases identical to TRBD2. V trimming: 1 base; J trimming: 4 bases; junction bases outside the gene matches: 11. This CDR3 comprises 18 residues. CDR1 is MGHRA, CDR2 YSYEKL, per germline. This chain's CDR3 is CASSQVTLAGGGADTQYF. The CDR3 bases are TGCGCCAGCAGCCAAGTTACCTTAGCGGGGGGAGGGGCAGATACGCAGTATTTT.

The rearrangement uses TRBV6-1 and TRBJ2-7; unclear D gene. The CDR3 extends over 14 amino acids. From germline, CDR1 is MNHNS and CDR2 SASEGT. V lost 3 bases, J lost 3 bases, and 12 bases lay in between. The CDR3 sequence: CASSEVAADYEQYF. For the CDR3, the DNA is TGTGCCAGCAGTGAGGTAGCAGCCGACTACGAGCAGTACTTC.

This chain's CDR3 is CASSQMGQGIEGELFF. For the CDR3, the DNA is TGTGCCAGCAGCCAGATGGGACAGGGGATCGAAGGGGAGCTGTTTTTT. J is TRBJ2-2 and V is TRBV14, with TRBD1 matching over 10 bases. With V trimmed by 3 bases and J by 8 bases, 9 bases remained unmatched. CDR3 size: 16 residues. CDR1 is SGHDN and CDR2 is FVKESK in the germline V gene.

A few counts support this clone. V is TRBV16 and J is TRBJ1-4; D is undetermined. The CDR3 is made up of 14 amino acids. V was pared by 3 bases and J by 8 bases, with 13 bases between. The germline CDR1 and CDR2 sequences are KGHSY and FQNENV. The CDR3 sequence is CASSHRSLEEKLFF. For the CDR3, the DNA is TGTGCCAGCAGCCACCGGTCCCTAGAGGAAAAACTGTTTTTT. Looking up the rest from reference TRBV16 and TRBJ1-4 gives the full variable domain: GEEVAQTPKHLVRGEGQKAKLYCAPIKGHSYVFWYQQVLKNEFKFLISFQNENVFDETGMPKERFSAKCLPNSPCSLEIQATKLEDSAVYFCASSHRSLEEKLFFGSGTQLSVL.